This T cell receptor beta chain was retrieved from a study of T cell repertoires in cytomegalovirus infection. Study at large: TCR beta signatures that were public indicated CMV infection and matching HLA type. Study outcomes and limitations: HLA-C-restricted CMV-specific TCR beta clonotypes prevailed in the ex vivo response. Accumulated public TCR beta family frequency recognized individuals carrying CMV together with the relevant HLA.

There are 14 residues in the CDR3. J lost 4 bases, V lost 3 bases, and 5 bases had no gene match. From germline, CDR1 is DFQATT and CDR2 SNEGSKA (reference sequence). This clonotype was seen ten or more times. The antigen is unknown. One entry per CDR3 protein results from TCRdb running MiXCR on the reads. The sample holds roughly 230,000 distinct CDR3 sequences, 22% seen once. This clonotype was sampled from a human donor in good health (CMV status not recorded). Some clones in this sample may be carry-over from other donors' samples. This chain uses TRBV20-1 with TRBJ2-1, with 8 positions matching TRBD2. The sequenced sample was CD8+ T cells from PBMCs. The CDR3 sequence is CSASVAGGYNEQFF. In nucleotides, the CDR3 is TGCAGTGCTAGTGTGGCGGGGGGATACAATGAGCAGTTCTTC.